This T cell receptor (beta chain) emerged from a study of T-cell memory formation after mild COVID-19. One entry per CDR3 protein, called by TCRdb with MiXCR from the 5' RACE reads. The profile shows tens of thousands of distinct CDR3 sequences, around 13% of them singletons. Study conclusions and caveats: Cross-reactive memory apparently joined, as some responding clones appeared in pre-infection memory.

Germline CDR1 and CDR2: MGHRA and YSYEKL. CDR3 length: 15 amino acids. Trimming took 0 bases from V and 6 from J, leaving 12 bases between them. In its sample, this clonotype was seen many times. Its antigen is unknown. This receptor was obtained from a man between 18 and 29 years old who had mild COVID-19 (a few samples of this study predate the infection). Cell type and time point are not known. Material for sequencing was PBMCs or a T cell subset sorted from them (not recorded which). The chain carries TRBV4-1 and TRBJ1-5; D is unresolved. The CDR3 is CASSQDRSGGQPQHF. The CDR3 DNA follows: TGCGCCAGCAGCCAAGATAGGTCGGGCGGTCAGCCCCAGCATTTT.